This TCR beta chain emerged from a study of shared clonotypes between healthy human individuals. Study in general: Per-donor plates numbered three CD4 naive, three CD4 memory, two CD8 naive and one CD8 memory.

CD4+ cells underwent separation, giving CD45RA+ naive and CD45RA-negative memory subsets. CDR3 length: 14 amino acids. The V and J ends lost 7 bases and 0 bases respectively, with 10 bases between them. The germline V gene has CDR1 GTSNPN and CDR2 SVGIG (reference sequence). Study observations and caveats: Rarefaction gave evidence that sorted-subset sequencing remained incomplete despite large depth.

With regard to this clone: No antigen is known for it.

Authors' analysis steps: Junction-only sequences produced by ImmunoSEQ had no quality scores, so filtering differed. The table came from immunoSEQ multiplex PCR; TCRdb's copy has only in-frame clones and leaves some out. That table is the source of V, J and clone size, and D and trimming were worked out from the DNA. This sample has about 1 million clones, with approximately 70% found just once. This receptor was obtained from a man in his late teens or twenties in good health. The rearrangement links TRBV30 to TRBJ2-6, with D perhaps matching TRBD1 or TRBD2 (5 bases each). The sequenced material came from memory CD4+ T cells sorted from blood. Subset noted: CD45RA-negative fraction. The CDR3 nucleotides read TGTGCCTCAGCAGGGACCTCTGGGGCCAACGTCCTGACTTTC. Protein sequence: CASAGTSGANVLTF.